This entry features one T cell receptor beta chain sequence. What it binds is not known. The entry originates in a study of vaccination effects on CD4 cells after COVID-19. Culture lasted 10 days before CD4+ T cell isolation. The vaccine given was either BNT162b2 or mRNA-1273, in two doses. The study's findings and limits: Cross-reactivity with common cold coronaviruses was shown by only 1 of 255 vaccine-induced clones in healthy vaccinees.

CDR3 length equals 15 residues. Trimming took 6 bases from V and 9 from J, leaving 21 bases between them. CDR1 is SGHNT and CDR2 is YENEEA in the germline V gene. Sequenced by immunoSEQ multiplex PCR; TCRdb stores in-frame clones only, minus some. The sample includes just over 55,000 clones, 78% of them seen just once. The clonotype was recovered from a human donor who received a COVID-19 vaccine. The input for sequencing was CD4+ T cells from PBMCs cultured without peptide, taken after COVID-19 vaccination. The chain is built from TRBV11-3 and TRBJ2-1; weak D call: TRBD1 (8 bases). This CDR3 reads CASSYLRQGRGEQFF. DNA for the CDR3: TGTGCCAGCAGTTACCTCCGACAGGGGAGGGGTGAGCAGTTCTTC.